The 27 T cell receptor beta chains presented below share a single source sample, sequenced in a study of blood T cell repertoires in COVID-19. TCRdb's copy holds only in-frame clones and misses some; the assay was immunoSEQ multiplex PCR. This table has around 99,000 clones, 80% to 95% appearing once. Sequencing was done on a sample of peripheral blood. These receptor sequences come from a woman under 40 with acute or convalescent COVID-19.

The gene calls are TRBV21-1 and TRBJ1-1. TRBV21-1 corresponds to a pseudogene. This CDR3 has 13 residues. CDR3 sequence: CASPGSVATEAFF. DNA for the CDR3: TGTGCCAGCCCCGGGAGTGTGGCCACTGAAGCTTTCTTT.

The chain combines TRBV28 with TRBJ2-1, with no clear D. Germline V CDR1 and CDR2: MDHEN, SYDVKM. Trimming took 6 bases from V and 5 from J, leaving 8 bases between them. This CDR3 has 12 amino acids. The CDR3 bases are TGTGCCAGCAGATCCCCCAACAATGAGCAGTTCTTC. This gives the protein CASRSPNNEQFF. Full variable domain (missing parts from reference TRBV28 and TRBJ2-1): DVKVTQSSRYLVKRTGEKVFLECVQDMDHENMFWYRQDPGLGLRLIYFSYDVKMKEKGDIPEGYSVSREKKERFSLILESASTNQTSMYLCASRSPNNEQFFGPGTRLTVL.

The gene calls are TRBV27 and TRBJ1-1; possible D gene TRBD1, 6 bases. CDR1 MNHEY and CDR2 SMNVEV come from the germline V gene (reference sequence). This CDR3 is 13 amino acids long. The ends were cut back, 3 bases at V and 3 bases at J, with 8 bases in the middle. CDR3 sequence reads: CASSFAGDTEAFF. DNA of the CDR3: TGTGCCAGCAGTTTCGCAGGGGACACTGAAGCTTTCTTT.

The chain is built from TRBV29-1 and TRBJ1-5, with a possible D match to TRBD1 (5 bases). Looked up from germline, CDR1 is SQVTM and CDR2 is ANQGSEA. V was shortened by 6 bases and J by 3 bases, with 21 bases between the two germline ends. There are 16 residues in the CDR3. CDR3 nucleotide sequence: TGCAGCGTCGGGGAGACGCCCGGGGGTAACAATCAGCCCCAGCATTTT. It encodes CSVGETPGGNNQPQHF.

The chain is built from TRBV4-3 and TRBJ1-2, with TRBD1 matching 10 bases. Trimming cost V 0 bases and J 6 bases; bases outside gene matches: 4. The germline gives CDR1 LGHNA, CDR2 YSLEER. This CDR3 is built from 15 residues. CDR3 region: CASSQDSGQGDGYTF. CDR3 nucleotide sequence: TGCGCCAGCAGCCAAGATAGCGGACAGGGGGATGGCTACACCTTC.

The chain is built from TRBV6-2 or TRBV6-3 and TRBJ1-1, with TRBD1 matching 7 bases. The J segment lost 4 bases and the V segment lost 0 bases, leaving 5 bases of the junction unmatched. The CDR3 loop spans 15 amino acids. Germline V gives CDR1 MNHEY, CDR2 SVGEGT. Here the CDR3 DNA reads TGTGCCAGCAGTTACTCACACAGGGGAGGCACTGAAGCTTTCTTT. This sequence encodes CASSYSHRGGTEAFF.

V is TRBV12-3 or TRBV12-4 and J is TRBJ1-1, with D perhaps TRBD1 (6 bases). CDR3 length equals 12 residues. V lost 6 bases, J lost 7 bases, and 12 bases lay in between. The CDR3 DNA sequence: TGTGCCAGCAGACACAGGGTGGGTGAAGCTTTCTTT. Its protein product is CASRHRVGEAFF.

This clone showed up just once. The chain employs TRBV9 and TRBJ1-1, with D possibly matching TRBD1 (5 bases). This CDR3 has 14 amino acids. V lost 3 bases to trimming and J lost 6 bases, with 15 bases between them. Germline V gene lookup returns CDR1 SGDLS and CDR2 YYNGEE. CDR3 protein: CASSAGGTTPEAFF. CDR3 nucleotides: TGTGCCAGCAGCGCGGGAGGGACCACCCCTGAAGCTTTCTTT.

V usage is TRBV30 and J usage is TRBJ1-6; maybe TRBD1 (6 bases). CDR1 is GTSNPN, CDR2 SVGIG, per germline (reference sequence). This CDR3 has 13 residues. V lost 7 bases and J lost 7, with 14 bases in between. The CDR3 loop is CASQDSLNSPLHF. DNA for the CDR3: TGTGCCTCCCAGGACAGCTTAAATTCACCCCTCCACTTT.

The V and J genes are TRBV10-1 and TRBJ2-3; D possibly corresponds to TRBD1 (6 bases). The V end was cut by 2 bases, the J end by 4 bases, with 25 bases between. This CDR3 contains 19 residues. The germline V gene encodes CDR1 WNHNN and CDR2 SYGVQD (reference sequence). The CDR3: CASSEGQSLFTMGPDTQYF. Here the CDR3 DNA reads TGCGCCAGCAGTGAGGGACAGAGCCTCTTCACCATGGGGCCAGATACGCAGTATTTT.

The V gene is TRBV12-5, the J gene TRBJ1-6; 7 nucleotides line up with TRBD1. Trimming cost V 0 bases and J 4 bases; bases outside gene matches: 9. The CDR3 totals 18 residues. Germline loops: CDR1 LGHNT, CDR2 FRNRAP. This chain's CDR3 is CASGLVLGQVSYNSPLHF. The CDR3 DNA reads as TGTGCTAGTGGTTTGGTACTTGGACAGGTCTCGTATAATTCACCCCTCCACTTT.

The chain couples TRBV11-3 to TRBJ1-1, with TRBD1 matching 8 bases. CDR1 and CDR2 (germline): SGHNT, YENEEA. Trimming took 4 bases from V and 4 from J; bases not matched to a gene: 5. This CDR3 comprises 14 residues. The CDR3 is CASSYDRGGTEAFF. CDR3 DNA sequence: TGTGCCAGCAGCTATGACAGGGGTGGCACTGAAGCTTTCTTT.

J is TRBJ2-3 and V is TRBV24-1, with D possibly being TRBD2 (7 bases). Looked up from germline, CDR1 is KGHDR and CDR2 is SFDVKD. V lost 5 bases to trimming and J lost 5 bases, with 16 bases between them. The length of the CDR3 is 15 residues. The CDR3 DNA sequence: TGTGCCACCAGTGGTCGGGGGGCCTCCGGAGATACGCAGTATTTT. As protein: CATSGRGASGDTQYF.

CDR3 DNA: TGTGCCAGCAGCGTACGGGGAGCGGAGGAAAAACTGTTTTTT. This gives the protein CASSVRGAEEKLFF. This rearrangement joins TRBV6-5 to TRBJ1-4; D gene ambiguous. The V end was cut by 6 bases, the J end by 8 bases, with 16 bases between. CDR3 length equals 14 residues. CDR1 and CDR2 from the germline V gene are MNHEY and SVGAGI.

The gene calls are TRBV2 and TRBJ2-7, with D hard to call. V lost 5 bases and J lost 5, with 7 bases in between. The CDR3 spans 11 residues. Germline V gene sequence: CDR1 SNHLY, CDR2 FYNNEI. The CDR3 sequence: CASSIEHEQYF. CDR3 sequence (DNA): TGTGCCAGCAGTATAGAACACGAGCAGTACTTC. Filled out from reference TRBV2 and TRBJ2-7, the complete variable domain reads EPEVTQTPSHQVTQMGQEVILRCVPISNHLYFYWYRQILGQKVEFLVSFYNNEISEKSEIFDDQFSVERPDGSNFTLKIRSTKLEDSAMYFCASSIEHEQYFGPGTRLTVT.

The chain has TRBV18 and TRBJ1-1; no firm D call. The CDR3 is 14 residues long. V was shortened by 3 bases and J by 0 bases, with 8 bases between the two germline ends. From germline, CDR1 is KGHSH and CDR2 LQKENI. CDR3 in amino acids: CASSPARVNTEAFF. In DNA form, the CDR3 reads TGTGCCAGCTCACCGGCGCGGGTGAACACTGAAGCTTTCTTT.

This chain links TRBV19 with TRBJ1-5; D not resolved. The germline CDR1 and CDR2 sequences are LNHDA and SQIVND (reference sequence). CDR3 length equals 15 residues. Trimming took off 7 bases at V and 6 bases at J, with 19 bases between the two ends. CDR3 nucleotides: TGTGCCAGTAACCCCAATCCCCCCGGGGTTCAGCCCCAGCATTTT. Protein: CASNPNPPGVQPQHF.

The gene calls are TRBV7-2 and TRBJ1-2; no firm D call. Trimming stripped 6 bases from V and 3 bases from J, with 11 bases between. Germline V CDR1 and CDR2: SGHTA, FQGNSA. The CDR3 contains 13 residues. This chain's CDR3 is CASRTSSYYGYTF. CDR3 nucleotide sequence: TGTGCCAGCAGGACAAGCAGTTACTATGGCTACACCTTC.

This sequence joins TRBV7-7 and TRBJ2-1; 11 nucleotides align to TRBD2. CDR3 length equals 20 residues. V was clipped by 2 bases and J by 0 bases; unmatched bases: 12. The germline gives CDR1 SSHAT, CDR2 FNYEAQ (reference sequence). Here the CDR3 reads CASSLNFPSGGLSSYNEQFF. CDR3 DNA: TGTGCCAGCAGCTTAAATTTTCCTAGCGGGGGGCTTAGCTCCTACAATGAGCAGTTCTTC.

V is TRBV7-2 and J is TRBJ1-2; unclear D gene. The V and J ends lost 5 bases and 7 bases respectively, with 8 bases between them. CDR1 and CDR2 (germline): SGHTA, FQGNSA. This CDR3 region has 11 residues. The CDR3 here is CASSPEGGYTF. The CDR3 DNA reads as TGTGCCAGCAGCCCCGAGGGTGGCTACACCTTC.

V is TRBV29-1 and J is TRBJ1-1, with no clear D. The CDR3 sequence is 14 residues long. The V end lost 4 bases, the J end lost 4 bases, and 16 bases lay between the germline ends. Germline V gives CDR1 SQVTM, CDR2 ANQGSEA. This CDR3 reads CSVVGELRRTEAFF. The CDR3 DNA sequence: TGCAGCGTTGTCGGGGAATTAAGGCGCACTGAAGCTTTCTTT. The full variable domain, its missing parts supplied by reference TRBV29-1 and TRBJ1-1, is SAVISQKPSRDICQRGTSLTIQCQVDSQVTMMFWYRQQPGQSLTLIATANQGSEATYESGFVIDKFPISRPNLTFSTLTVSNMSPEDSSIYLCSVVGELRRTEAFFGQGTRLTVV.

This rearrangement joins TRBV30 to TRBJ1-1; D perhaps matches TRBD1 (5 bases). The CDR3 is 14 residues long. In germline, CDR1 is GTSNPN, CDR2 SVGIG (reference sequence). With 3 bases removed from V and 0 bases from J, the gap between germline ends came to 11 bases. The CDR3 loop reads CAWSRDRVNTEAFF. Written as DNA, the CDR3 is TGTGCCTGGAGCCGCGACAGAGTGAACACTGAAGCTTTCTTT. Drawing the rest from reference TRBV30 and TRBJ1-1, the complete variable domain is SQTIHQWPATLVQPVGSPLSLECTVEGTSNPNLYWYRQAAGRGLQLLFYSVGIGQISSEVPQNLSASRPQDRQFILSSKKLLLSDSGFYLCAWSRDRVNTEAFFGQGTRLTVV.

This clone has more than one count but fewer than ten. The CDR3 nucleotides are TGCGCCAGCAGCCCTCACACAGGGGGGGGAAACACCATATATTTT. Its translation: CASSPHTGGGNTIYF. The chain employs TRBV4-3 and TRBJ1-3; 8 bases align to TRBD1. The ends lost 4 bases at V and 4 bases at J; junction bases unmatched: 6. In germline, CDR1 is LGHNA, CDR2 YSLEER. This CDR3 comprises 15 residues.

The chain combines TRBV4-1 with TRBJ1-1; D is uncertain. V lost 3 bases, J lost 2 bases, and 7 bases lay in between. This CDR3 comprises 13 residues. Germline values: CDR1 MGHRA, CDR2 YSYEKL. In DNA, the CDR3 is TGCGCCAGCAGCCAGTCGGGTAACACTGAAGCTTTCTTT. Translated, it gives CASSQSGNTEAFF.

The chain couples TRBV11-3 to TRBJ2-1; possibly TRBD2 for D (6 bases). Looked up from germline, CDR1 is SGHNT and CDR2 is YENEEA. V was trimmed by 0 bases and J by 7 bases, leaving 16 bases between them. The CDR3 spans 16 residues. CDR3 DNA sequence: TGTGCCAGCAGCTTAGATCCCGCGGGGTGGGAGAATGAGCAGTTCTTC. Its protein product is CASSLDPAGWENEQFF.

The CDR3 here is CASSQGQFGEKLFF. In nucleotides, the CDR3 is TGTGCCAGCAGCCAAGGACAATTTGGTGAAAAACTGTTTTTT. The chain couples TRBV27 to TRBJ1-4, with D possibly TRBD1 on 5 matching bases. Germline CDR1 and CDR2: MNHEY and SMNVEV (reference sequence). This CDR3 is 14 amino acids long. V was pared by 6 bases and J by 7 bases, with 15 bases between.

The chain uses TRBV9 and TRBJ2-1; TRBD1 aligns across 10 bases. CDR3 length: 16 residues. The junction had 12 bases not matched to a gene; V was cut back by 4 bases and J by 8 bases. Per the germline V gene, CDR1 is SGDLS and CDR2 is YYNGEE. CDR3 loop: CASSSSRTGGTDEQFF. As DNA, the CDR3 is TGTGCCAGCAGCTCATCTAGGACAGGGGGGACCGATGAGCAGTTCTTC.